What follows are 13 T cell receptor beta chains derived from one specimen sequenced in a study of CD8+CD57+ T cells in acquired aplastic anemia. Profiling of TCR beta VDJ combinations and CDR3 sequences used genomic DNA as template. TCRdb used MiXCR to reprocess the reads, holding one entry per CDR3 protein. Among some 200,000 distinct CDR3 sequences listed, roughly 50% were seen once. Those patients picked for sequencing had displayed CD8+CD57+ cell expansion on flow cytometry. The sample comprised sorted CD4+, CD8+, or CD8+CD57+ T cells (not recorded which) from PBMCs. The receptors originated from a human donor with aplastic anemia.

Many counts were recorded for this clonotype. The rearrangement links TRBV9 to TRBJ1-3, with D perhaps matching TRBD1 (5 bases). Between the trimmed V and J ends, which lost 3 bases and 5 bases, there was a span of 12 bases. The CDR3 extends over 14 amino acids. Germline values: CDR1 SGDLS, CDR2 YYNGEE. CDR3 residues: CASSGTWDRNTIYF. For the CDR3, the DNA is TGTGCCAGCAGCGGGACCTGGGACCGAAACACCATATATTTT. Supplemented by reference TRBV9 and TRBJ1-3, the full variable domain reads DSGVTQTPKHLITATGQRVTLRCSPRSGDLSVYWYQQSLDQGLQFLIQYYNGEERAKGNILERFSAQQFPDLHSELNLSSLELGDSALYFCASSGTWDRNTIYFGEGSWLTVV.

The DNA of the CDR3 is TGCAGTGCTAGCGAGGGGGCAGGGACAGATACGCAGTATTTT. Translation gives CSASEGAGTDTQYF. The rearrangement links TRBV20-1 to TRBJ2-3; 7 bases agree with TRBD1. V was pared by 3 bases and J by 3 bases, with 6 bases of the junction left unmatched. This CDR3 has 14 amino acids. CDR1 is DFQATT and CDR2 is SNEGSKA in the germline V gene (reference sequence).

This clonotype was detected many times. CDR3 sequence: CASSLTRLSEAFF. CDR3 DNA: TGTGCCAGCAGCTTGACAAGGCTTTCTGAAGCTTTCTTT. The chain joins TRBV7-2 to TRBJ1-1; D gene uncertain. The germline gives CDR1 SGHTA, CDR2 FQGNSA. The V and J ends lost 3 bases and 6 bases respectively, with 11 bases between them. This CDR3 has 13 residues.

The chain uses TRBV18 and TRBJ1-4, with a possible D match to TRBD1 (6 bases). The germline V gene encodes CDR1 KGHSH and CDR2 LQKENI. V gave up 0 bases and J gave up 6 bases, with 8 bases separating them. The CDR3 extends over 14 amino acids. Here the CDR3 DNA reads TGTGCCAGCTCACCACCCCCAGGGGATGAAAAACTGTTTTTT. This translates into CASSPPPGDEKLFF.

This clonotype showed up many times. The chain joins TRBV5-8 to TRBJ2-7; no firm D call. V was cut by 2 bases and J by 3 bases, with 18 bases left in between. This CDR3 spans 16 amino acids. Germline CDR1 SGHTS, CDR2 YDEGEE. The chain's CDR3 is CASSFGLDARNYEQYF. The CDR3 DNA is TGTGCCAGCAGCTTCGGGTTGGACGCGAGAAACTACGAGCAGTACTTC.

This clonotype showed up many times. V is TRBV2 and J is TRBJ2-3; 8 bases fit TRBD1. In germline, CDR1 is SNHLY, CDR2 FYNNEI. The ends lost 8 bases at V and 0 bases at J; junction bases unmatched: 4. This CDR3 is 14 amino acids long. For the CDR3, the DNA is TGTGCCAGCGGACAGGGAACTAGCACAGATACGCAGTATTTT. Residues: CASGQGTSTDTQYF.

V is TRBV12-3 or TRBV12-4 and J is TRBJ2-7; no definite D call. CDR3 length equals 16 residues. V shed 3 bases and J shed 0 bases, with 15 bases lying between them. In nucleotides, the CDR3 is TGTGCCAGCAGTTTTGGTGAAGTCGGTAGCTCCTACGAGCAGTACTTC. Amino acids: CASSFGEVGSSYEQYF.

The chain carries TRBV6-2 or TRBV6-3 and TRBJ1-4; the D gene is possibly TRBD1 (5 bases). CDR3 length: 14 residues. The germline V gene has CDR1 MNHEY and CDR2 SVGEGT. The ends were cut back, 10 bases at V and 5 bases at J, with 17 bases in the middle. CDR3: CATTRGGGNEKLFF. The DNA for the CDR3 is TGTGCCACCACGAGGGGAGGCGGGAATGAAAAACTGTTTTTT.

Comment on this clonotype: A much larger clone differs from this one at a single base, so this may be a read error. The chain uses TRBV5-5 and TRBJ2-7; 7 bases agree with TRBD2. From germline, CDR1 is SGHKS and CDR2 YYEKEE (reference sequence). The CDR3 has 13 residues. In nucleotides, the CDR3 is TGTGCCAGCAGCCTCTTCGGGGGGTACGAGCAGCACTTC. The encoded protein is CASSLFGGYEQHF.

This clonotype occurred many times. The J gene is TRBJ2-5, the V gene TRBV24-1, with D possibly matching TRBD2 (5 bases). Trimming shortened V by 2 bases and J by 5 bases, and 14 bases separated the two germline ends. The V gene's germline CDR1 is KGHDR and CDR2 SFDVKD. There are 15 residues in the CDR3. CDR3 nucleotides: TGTGCCACCAGTGATTCTTCGGGGTCCAGGGAGACCCAGTACTTC. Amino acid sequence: CATSDSSGSRETQYF.

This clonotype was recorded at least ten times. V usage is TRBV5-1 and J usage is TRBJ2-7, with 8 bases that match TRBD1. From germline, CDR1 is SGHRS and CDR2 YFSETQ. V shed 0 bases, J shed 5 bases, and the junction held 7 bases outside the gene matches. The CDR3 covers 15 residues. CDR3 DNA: TGCGCCAGCAGCTTGGTGGCAGGGGGCCATAACGAGCAGTACTTC. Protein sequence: CASSLVAGGHNEQYF.

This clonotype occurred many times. CDR3: CSARVDRGASGANVLTF. CDR3 coding DNA: TGCAGTGCTAGGGTTGACAGGGGAGCGTCTGGGGCCAACGTCCTGACTTTC. The rearrangement joins TRBV20-1 to TRBJ2-6; 8 bases align to TRBD1. This CDR3 region has 17 residues. The V gene end was trimmed by 3 bases and the J gene end by 1 base; junction bases not matched to a gene: 8. CDR1 and CDR2 from the germline V gene are DFQATT and SNEGSKA (reference sequence).

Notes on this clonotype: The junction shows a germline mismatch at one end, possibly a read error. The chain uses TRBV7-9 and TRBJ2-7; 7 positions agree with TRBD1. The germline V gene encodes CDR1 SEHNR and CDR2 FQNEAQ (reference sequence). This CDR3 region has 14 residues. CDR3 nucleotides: TGCGCCAGCAGCCAAGGGGGCCGGTCCTACGAGCAGTACTTC. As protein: CASSQGGRSYEQYF.